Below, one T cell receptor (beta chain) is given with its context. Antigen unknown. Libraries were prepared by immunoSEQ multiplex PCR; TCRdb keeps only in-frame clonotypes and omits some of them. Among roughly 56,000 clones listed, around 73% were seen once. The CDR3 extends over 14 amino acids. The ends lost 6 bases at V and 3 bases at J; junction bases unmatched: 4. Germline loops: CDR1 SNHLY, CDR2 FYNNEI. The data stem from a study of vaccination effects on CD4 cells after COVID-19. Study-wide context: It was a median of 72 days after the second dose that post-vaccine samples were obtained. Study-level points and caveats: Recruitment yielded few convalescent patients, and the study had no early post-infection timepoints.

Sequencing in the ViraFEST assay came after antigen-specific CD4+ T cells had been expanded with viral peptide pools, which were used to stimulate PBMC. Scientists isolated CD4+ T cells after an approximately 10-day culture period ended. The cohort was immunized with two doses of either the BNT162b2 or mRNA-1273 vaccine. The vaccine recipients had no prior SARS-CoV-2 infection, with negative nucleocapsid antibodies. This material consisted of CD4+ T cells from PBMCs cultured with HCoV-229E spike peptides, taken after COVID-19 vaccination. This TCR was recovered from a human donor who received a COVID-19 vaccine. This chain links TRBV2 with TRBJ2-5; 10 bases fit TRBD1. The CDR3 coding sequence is TGTGCCAGCAGAAGGACAGGGGGGGAAGAGACCCAGTACTTC. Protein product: CASRRTGGEETQYF.